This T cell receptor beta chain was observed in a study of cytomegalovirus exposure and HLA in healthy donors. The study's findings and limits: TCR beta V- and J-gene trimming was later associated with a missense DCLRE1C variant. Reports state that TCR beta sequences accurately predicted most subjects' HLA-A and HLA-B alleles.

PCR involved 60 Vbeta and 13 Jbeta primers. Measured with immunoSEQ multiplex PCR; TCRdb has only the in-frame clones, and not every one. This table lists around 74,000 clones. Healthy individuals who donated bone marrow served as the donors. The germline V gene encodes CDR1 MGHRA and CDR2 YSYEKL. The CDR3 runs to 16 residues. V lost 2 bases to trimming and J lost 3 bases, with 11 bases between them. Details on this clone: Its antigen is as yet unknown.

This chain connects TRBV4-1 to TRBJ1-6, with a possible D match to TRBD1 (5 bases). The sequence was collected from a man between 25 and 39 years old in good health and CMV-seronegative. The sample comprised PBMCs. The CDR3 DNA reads TGCGCCAGCAGCCAACCAGGACAAGACTATAATTCACCCCTCCACTTT. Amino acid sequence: CASSQPGQDYNSPLHF.